The 6 T cell receptor beta chains below were found in one sample sequenced in a study of shared clonotypes between healthy human individuals. Using immunoSEQ multiplex PCR, the repertoire was profiled, and TCRdb retains in-frame clones only, with some absent. Of 500,000 to 650,000 clones listed, around 77% are singletons. The sequencing input was PBMCs. Receptors originate from a woman aged 40 to 49 in good health. Some clones in this sample may be carry-over from other donors' samples.

This clone appeared once. The chain has TRBV19 and TRBJ2-3; TRBD2 might be the D (6 bases). The germline V gene encodes CDR1 LNHDA and CDR2 SQIVND (reference sequence). The CDR3 sequence is 14 residues long. Trimming stripped 6 bases from V and 0 bases from J, with 10 bases between. CDR3 loop: CASREGSSTDTQYF. CDR3 DNA sequence: TGTGCCAGTAGGGAGGGCAGTAGCACAGATACGCAGTATTTT. The full variable domain, with the rest looked up from reference TRBV19 and TRBJ2-3, is DGGITQSPKYLFRKEGQNVTLSCEQNLNHDAMYWYRQDPGQGLRLIYYSQIVNDFQKGDIAEGYSVSREKKESFPLTVTSAQKNPTAFYLCASREGSSTDTQYFGPGTRLTVL.

The rearrangement links TRBV7-8 to TRBJ2-5; D gene uncertain. V was pared by 1 base and J by 2 bases, with 8 bases between. Germline values: CDR1 SGHVS, CDR2 FQNEAQ. The CDR3 consists of 14 residues. The CDR3 region is CASSLGVIQETQYF. DNA for the CDR3: TGTGCCAGCAGCTTAGGGGTTATTCAAGAGACCCAGTACTTC.

This clone was detected a few times. J is TRBJ1-4 and V is TRBV27, with 9 bases lining up with TRBD1. The CDR3 spans 17 residues. The V segment lost 5 bases and the J segment 2 bases; nucleotides outside the gene matches: 9. Germline CDR1 is MNHEY and CDR2 is SMNVEV (reference sequence). The CDR3 protein is CASSPGQGVRTNEKLFF. CDR3 DNA: TGTGCCAGCAGTCCGGGACAGGGAGTTCGGACTAATGAAAAACTGTTTTTT.

The chain recombines TRBV19 with TRBJ1-1; D is undetermined. With 4 bases removed from V and 4 bases from J, the gap between germline ends came to 13 bases. The CDR3 is made up of 14 amino acids. Germline CDR1 reads LNHDA; CDR2 reads SQIVND (reference sequence). The CDR3 is CASSTVGRGTEAFF. In DNA form, the CDR3 reads TGTGCCAGTAGTACAGTTGGACGGGGCACTGAAGCTTTCTTT.

This rearrangement joins TRBV6-1 to TRBJ1-5; D not certain. The germline V and J ends were trimmed by 6 bases and 3 bases, with 6 bases remaining between them. Per germline, CDR1 MNHNS and CDR2 SASEGT. This CDR3 has 12 amino acids. The CDR3 coding sequence is TGTGCCAGCAGGTCCCCCAATCAGCCCCAGCATTTT. It codes for CASRSPNQPQHF.

The sample holds a few counts of this clone. A far larger clone is just one base off, so this is likely a read error. This sample also contains other DNA sequences that code for the same CDR3. V and J are TRBV9 and TRBJ2-5, with 9 bases identical to TRBD1. TRBJ2-7 matches the DNA end more closely, so the J call is doubtful. Germline CDR1 SGDLS, CDR2 YYNGEE. The CDR3 spans 15 residues. The CDR3 protein is CASSVEGTGSYEQYF. As DNA, the CDR3 is TGTGCCAGCAGCGTAGAGGGGACAGGGTCCTACGAGCAGTACTTC.